Following are 3 T cell receptor beta chains from one sample sequenced in a study of technical replicates of blood from a handful of donors. TCRdb's copy holds only in-frame clones and misses some; the assay was immunoSEQ multiplex PCR. The table shows 85,000 to 90,000 clones, with 92% occurring only once. The sequenced sample was T cells isolated from PBMCs. All receptors derive from a human donor in good health.

The rearrangement uses TRBV9 and TRBJ2-2; D gene uncertain. Germline values: CDR1 SGDLS, CDR2 YYNGEE. Trimming stripped 0 bases from V and 0 bases from J, with 12 bases between. The CDR3 has 17 residues. CDR3 in DNA: TGTGCCAGCAGCGTAGTGGGCGTTCCCGCGAACACCGGGGAGCTGTTTTTT. The encoded protein is CASSVVGVPANTGELFF.

This chain links TRBV11-2 with TRBJ1-5; 7 nucleotides match TRBD1. The CDR3 totals 15 residues. Trimming removed 2 bases from V and 5 bases from J; junction bases left unmatched: 6. Looked up from germline, CDR1 is SGHAT and CDR2 is FQNNGV. CDR3 protein: CASSLWGRGDQPQHF. The DNA of the CDR3 is TGTGCCAGCAGCTTATGGGGCAGGGGGGATCAGCCCCAGCATTTT.

The chain uses TRBV18 and TRBJ2-5; D possibly corresponds to TRBD2 (5 bases). CDR1 KGHSH and CDR2 LQKENI come from the germline V gene. This CDR3 contains 15 residues. Trimming removed 6 bases from V and 2 bases from J, with 16 bases in between. CDR3 protein: CASSPVDGGQETQYF. The CDR3, as DNA: TGTGCCAGCTCCCCCGTTGACGGCGGGCAAGAGACCCAGTACTTC.